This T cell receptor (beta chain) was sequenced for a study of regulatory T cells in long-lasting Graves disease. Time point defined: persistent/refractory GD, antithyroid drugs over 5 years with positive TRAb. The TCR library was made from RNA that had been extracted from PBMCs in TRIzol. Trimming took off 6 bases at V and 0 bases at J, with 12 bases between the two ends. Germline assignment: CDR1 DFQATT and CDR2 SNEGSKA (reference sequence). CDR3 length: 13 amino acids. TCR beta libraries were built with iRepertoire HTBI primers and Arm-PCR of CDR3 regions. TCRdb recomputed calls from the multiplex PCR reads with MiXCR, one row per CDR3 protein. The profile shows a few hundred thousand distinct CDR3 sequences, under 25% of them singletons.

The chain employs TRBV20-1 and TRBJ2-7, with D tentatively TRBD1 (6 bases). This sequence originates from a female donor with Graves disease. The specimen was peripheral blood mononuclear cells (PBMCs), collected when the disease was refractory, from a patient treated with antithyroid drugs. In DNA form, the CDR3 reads TGCAGTGCACGGGACACCCGCTCCTACGAGCAGTACTTC. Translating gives CSARDTRSYEQYF.